These T cell receptor beta chains were read from a single sample in a study of blood T cell repertoires in COVID-19. Assay used: immunoSEQ multiplex PCR; TCRdb lists only in-frame clones, some missing. The table shows under 80,000 clones, with around 77% occurring only once. The sequenced sample was peripheral blood. The receptors come from a man older than 75 with active or convalescent COVID-19. Each CDR3 is given with its conserved first and last residue. A D gene is named only where the DNA matches it firmly. Rows give clone size only sometimes, using once, few, many, or a class for an expanded clone.

J | D | size | V | CDR3 | DNA
TRBJ2-2 | NA | NA | TRBV3-1/TRBV3-2 | CASSQQDVIEADTGELFF | TGTGCCAGCAGCCAACAAGACGTTATTGAGGCGGATACCGGGGAGCTGTTTTTT
TRBJ1-6 | NA | NA | TRBV23-1 | CASSQSDSGSYNSPLHF | TGCGCCAGCAGTCAATCGGACTCTGGCTCCTATAATTCACCCCTCCACTTT
TRBJ2-1 | TRBD2 | NA | TRBV3-1/TRBV3-2 | CASSQVRERDWGNEQFF | TGTGCCAGCAGCCAAGTCAGGGAGCGGGATTGGGGAAATGAGCAGTTCTTC
TRBJ2-5 | NA | few | TRBV3-1/TRBV3-2 | CASSQANSGLSETQYF | TGTGCCAGCAGCCAAGCAAATTCAGGGTTATCAGAGACCCAGTACTTC
TRBJ1-6 | TRBD1 | NA | TRBV14 | CASSLTGGRNSPLHF | TGTGCCAGCAGCCTTACAGGGGGCCGCAATTCACCCCTCCACTTT
TRBJ1-4 | NA | NA | TRBV6-6 | CASSTGATNEKLFF | TGTGCCAGCAGCACCGGGGCAACTAATGAAAAACTGTTTTTT
TRBJ1-6 | TRBD1 | NA | TRBV9 | CASRTGEESSPLHF | TGTGCCAGCCGCACAGGGGAGGAGAGTTCACCCCTCCACTTT
TRBJ1-2 | NA | NA | TRBV27 | CASSFRQNPYGYTF | TGTGCCAGCAGTTTTCGACAGAACCCCTATGGCTACACCTTC
TRBJ1-2 | TRBD1 | NA | TRBV10-2 | CASRRTGGVLYGYTF | TGCGCCAGCAGGAGAACAGGGGGCGTTCTCTATGGCTACACCTTC
TRBJ2-7 | NA | NA | TRBV10-1 | CASSEHQGYEQYF | TGCGCCAGCAGTGAACACCAGGGCTACGAGCAGTACTTC
TRBJ1-4 | NA | NA | TRBV6-6 | CASRVGVGPSNEKLFF | TGTGCCAGCAGGGTAGGGGTGGGCCCCTCTAATGAAAAACTGTTTTTT
TRBJ2-2 | NA | NA | TRBV5-8 | CASSLFHAAGELFF | TGTGCCAGCAGCTTGTTCCACGCAGCCGGGGAGCTGTTTTTT
TRBJ2-2 | TRBD2 | NA | TRBV5-1 | CASSFGLADNTGELFF | TGCGCCAGCAGCTTCGGACTAGCTGATAACACCGGGGAGCTGTTTTTT
TRBJ2-7 | NA | NA | TRBV9 | CASSSPQGYEQYF | TGTGCCAGCAGCTCCCCACAGGGTTACGAGCAGTACTTC
TRBJ1-2 | NA | NA | TRBV5-1 | CASNQGASVYGYTF | TGCGCCAGTAACCAGGGTGCAAGTGTCTATGGCTACACCTTC
TRBJ1-1 | NA | many | TRBV7-9 | CASSLRSVPGSGTEAFF | TGTGCCAGCAGCTTAAGGAGTGTGCCAGGGTCGGGCACTGAAGCTTTCTTT
TRBJ1-1 | NA | NA | TRBV18 | CASSPLGGNTEAFF | TGTGCCAGCTCACCACTGGGGGGGAACACTGAAGCTTTCTTT
TRBJ2-1 | NA | NA | TRBV5-1 | CASSLVGALSYNEQFF | TGCGCCAGCAGCTTGGTTGGGGCTTTATCCTACAATGAGCAGTTCTTC
TRBJ2-7 | NA | NA | TRBV11-2 | CASSLGRATYEQYF | TGTGCCAGCAGCTTAGGCAGGGCTACCTACGAGCAGTACTTC
TRBJ2-7 | NA | NA | TRBV6-4 | CASSEVALAHYEQYF | TGTGCCAGCAGTGAGGTGGCCCTAGCACACTACGAGCAGTACTTC
TRBJ2-3 | TRBD2 | many | TRBV6-6 | CASSYSLERERDTQYF | TGTGCCAGCAGTTACTCCCTTGAGCGGGAGCGAGATACGCAGTATTTT
TRBJ2-6 | TRBD1 | few | TRBV27 | CASSTGDPSGANVLTF | TGTGCCAGCAGTACAGGGGACCCCTCTGGGGCCAACGTCCTGACTTTC
TRBJ1-2 | NA | NA | TRBV18 | CASHTRALNYGYTF | TGTGCCAGCCATACGAGGGCGCTTAACTATGGCTACACCTTC